The clone carrying this TCR beta chain came up a few times. Its matching antigen is unknown. These data come from a study of cytomegalovirus exposure and HLA in healthy donors. Study-level points and caveats: Both high specificity and high sensitivity reportedly marked the classifier's diagnosis of cytomegalovirus status.

PCR used 60 Vbeta primers and 13 Jbeta primers. Clones were read by immunoSEQ multiplex PCR, and TCRdb kept only the in-frame ones, dropping some. The sample shows roughly 150,000 clones, roughly three quarters of them seen only once. There are 14 residues in the CDR3. Germline CDR1 SEHNR, CDR2 FQNEAQ (reference sequence). Deletions cut 5 bases from V and 7 bases from J, with 14 bases between. Material: PBMCs. This TCR was recovered from a male donor in good health and CMV-seronegative. The chain couples TRBV7-9 to TRBJ1-4; the D gene is possibly TRBD1 (5 bases). CDR3 residues: CASSRGGGGEKLFF. For the CDR3, the DNA is TGTGCCAGCAGCCGCGGCGGGGGTGGTGAAAAACTGTTTTTT.